Listed below are T cell receptor beta chains from one sample, sequenced in a study of OX40 agonist ivuxolimab in advanced cancers. Libraries were prepared by immunoSEQ multiplex PCR; TCRdb keeps only in-frame clonotypes and omits some of them. The data show tens of thousands of clones, with about 88% seen just once and around a fifth held by the top ten. Source: CD4+ or CD8+ T cells sorted from blood, taken in a trial of the OX40 agonist ivuxolimab. The receptors were sampled from an adult with an advanced solid tumor such as melanoma, head and neck, liver or kidney cancer. Both conserved end residues are part of each CDR3. D genes are given only for firm matches. Clone size, where shown, is once, few, many, or a class for clones that have expanded.

clone size | D gene | J gene | V gene | CDR3 protein | CDR3 DNA
- | - | TRBJ1-1 | TRBV29-1 | CSVLVRVRPEAFF | TGCAGCGTATTAGTCAGGGTGAGACCTGAAGCTTTCTTT
- | TRBD1 | TRBJ2-7 | TRBV27 | CASSPLRDRGGYEQYF | TGTGCCAGCAGTCCCCTCCGGGACAGGGGGGGTTACGAGCAGTACTTC
few | TRBD2 | TRBJ2-3 | TRBV5-6 | CASSFSGTTDTQYF | TGTGCCAGCAGCTTTAGCGGGACCACAGATACGCAGTATTTT
- | - | TRBJ1-2 | TRBV27 | CATSSGGRWYGYTF | TGTGCCACCTCCTCCGGGGGGCGATGGTATGGCTACACCTTC
- | - | TRBJ2-5 | TRBV28 | CASRDREGETQYF | TGTGCCAGCAGGGACAGGGAGGGAGAGACCCAGTACTTC
- | - | TRBJ1-2 | TRBV7-8 | CASSLEWQVLEGYTF | TGTGCCAGCAGCTTAGAATGGCAGGTGTTAGAAGGCTACACCTTC
- | - | TRBJ1-4 | TRBV10-3 | CAISEESSEKLFF | TGTGCCATCAGTGAAGAGTCTAGCGAAAAACTGTTTTTT
- | - | TRBJ2-1 | TRBV15 | CATSAGNNEQFF | TGTGCCACCAGCGCGGGAAACAATGAGCAGTTCTTC
- | TRBD2 | TRBJ2-7 | TRBV11-1 | CASSPTSGSYEQYF | TGTGCCAGCAGCCCTACTAGCGGGAGCTACGAGCAGTACTTC
- | - | TRBJ1-5 | TRBV11-2 | CASSLVPGEQPQHF | TGTGCCAGCAGCTTAGTACCGGGGGAACAGCCCCAGCATTTT
- | - | TRBJ1-2 | TRBV10-2 | CASSENRNYGYTF | TGCGCCAGCAGTGAAAACAGAAACTATGGCTACACCTTC
- | TRBD2 | TRBJ2-1 | TRBV13 | CASSLRAGGPDEQFF | TGTGCCAGCAGCTTAAGAGCGGGAGGCCCAGATGAGCAGTTCTTC
- | TRBD1 | TRBJ2-7 | TRBV13 | CASSGQGRGWDEQYF | TGTGCCAGCAGCGGACAGGGCCGAGGGTGGGACGAGCAGTACTTC
- | TRBD1 | TRBJ1-4 | TRBV30 | CAWSDILQGAINEKLFF | TGTGCCTGGAGCGATATATTACAGGGGGCGATTAATGAAAAACTGTTTTTT
- | TRBD2 | TRBJ2-1 | TRBV28 | CASSPPGGGPSYNEQFF | TGTGCCAGCAGCCCTCCGGGGGGGGGCCCCTCCTACAATGAGCAGTTCTTC
- | - | TRBJ2-7 | TRBV5-1 | CASSFSVSYEQYF | TGCGCCAGCAGCTTTTCGGTCTCCTACGAGCAGTACTTC
few | - | TRBJ1-1 | TRBV30 | CAWTGVNTEAFF | TGTGCCTGGACCGGAGTAAACACTGAAGCTTTCTTT
- | - | TRBJ2-7 | TRBV5-1 | CASSLDYEQYF | TGCGCCAGCAGCTTGGATTACGAGCAGTACTTC
- | - | TRBJ1-3 | TRBV28 | CASSLTRRNTIYF | TGTGCCAGCAGTTTAACCCGCAGAAACACCATATATTTT
- | TRBD1 | TRBJ2-6 | TRBV11-2 | CASSPPPGQELSGANVLTF | TGTGCCAGCAGCCCCCCCCCGGGACAGGAACTCTCTGGGGCCAACGTCCTGACTTTC